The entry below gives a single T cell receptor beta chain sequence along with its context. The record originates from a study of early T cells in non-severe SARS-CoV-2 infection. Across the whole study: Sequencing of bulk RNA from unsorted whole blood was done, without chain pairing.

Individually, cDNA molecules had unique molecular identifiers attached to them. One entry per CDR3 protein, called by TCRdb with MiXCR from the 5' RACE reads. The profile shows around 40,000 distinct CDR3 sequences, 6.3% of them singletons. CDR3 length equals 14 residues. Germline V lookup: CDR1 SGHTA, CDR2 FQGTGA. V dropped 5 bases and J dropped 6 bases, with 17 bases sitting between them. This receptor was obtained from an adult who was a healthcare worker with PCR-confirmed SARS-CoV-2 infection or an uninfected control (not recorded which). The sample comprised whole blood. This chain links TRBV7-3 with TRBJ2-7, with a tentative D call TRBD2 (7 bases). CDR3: CASSPGGRESEQYF. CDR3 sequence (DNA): TGTGCCAGCAGCCCCGGGGGGCGGGAGAGCGAGCAGTACTTC.